What follows are 9 T cell receptor beta chains derived from one specimen sequenced in a study of cytomegalovirus exposure and HLA in healthy donors. Vbeta (60) and Jbeta (13) primers were used in the PCR. The method was immunoSEQ multiplex PCR; TCRdb's version includes in-frame clones alone and lacks a portion of them. The data contain some 200,000 clones, roughly four fifths of them seen just once; the ten biggest clones take up about 1.4%. Source material: PBMCs. These receptors originate from a girl under 18 in good health and CMV-seronegative.

This clone was counted between two and nine times. This sequence joins TRBV5-1 and TRBJ1-6; 9 bases line up with TRBD1. Germline values: CDR1 SGHRS, CDR2 YFSETQ. The CDR3 consists of 18 residues. Trimming took 1 base from V and 9 from J; bases not matched to a gene: 14. CDR3 in amino acids: CASSLHGRGTGRGSPLHF. CDR3 DNA: TGCGCCAGCAGCTTGCATGGACGGGGGACAGGGCGAGGTTCACCCCTCCACTTT. Together with reference TRBV5-1 and TRBJ1-6, the CDR3 gives the full variable domain: KAGVTQTPRYLIKTRGQQVTLSCSPISGHRSVSWYQQTPGQGLQFLFEYFSETQRNKGNFPGRFSGRQFSNSRSEMNVSTLELGDSALYLCASSLHGRGTGRGSPLHFGNGTRLTVT.

V gene TRBV5-1 combines with J gene TRBJ2-1; TRBD1 aligns across 7 bases. The length of the CDR3 is 14 residues. V gave up 4 bases and J gave up 10 bases; unmatched junction bases: 11. Germline CDR1 SGHRS, CDR2 YFSETQ. The CDR3 DNA is TGCGCCAGCAGCGCGTCGGGACAGAAGGGAGAGCAGTTCTTC. Its translation: CASSASGQKGEQFF.

The chain couples TRBV5-1 to TRBJ2-1; 8 bases fit TRBD2. Looked up from germline, CDR1 is SGHRS and CDR2 is YFSETQ. The CDR3 extends over 16 amino acids. The V gene end was trimmed by 0 bases and the J gene end by 0 bases; junction bases not matched to a gene: 2. This CDR3 is CASSLVAGPSYNEQFF. The CDR3 region has the DNA TGCGCCAGCAGCTTGGTAGCGGGGCCCTCCTACAATGAGCAGTTCTTC.

The chain employs TRBV27 and TRBJ2-7, with 8 bases lining up with TRBD1. Germline trimming cut 4 bases from V and 4 bases from J; bases unmatched to any gene: 0. Per germline, CDR1 MNHEY and CDR2 SMNVEV (reference sequence). This CDR3 comprises 12 residues. CDR3 sequence: CASSWTGYEQYF. The CDR3 region has the DNA TGTGCCAGCAGTTGGACAGGGTACGAGCAGTACTTC.

In its sample, this clone was seen a few times. This chain links TRBV27 with TRBJ2-1, with 9 nucleotides matching TRBD2. The germline V gene has CDR1 MNHEY and CDR2 SMNVEV (reference sequence). The ends lost 2 bases at V and 2 bases at J; junction bases unmatched: 7. This CDR3 region has 17 residues. The CDR3 is CASSLPIAGATYNEQFF. For the CDR3, the DNA is TGTGCCAGCAGTTTACCTATAGCGGGAGCGACCTACAATGAGCAGTTCTTC.

Here the CDR3 reads CASSPGPYGYTF. The CDR3 DNA reads TGTGCCAGTAGTCCAGGGCCCTATGGCTACACCTTC. The chain joins TRBV19 to TRBJ1-2; D perhaps matches TRBD1 (5 bases). V dropped 5 bases and J dropped 4 bases, with 8 bases sitting between them. Germline V gives CDR1 LNHDA, CDR2 SQIVND (reference sequence). This CDR3 is 12 amino acids long.

The rearrangement uses TRBV28 and TRBJ1-2; D uncertain. The CDR3 has 13 residues. Germline V gene lookup returns CDR1 MDHEN and CDR2 SYDVKM. V was cut by 3 bases and J by 7 bases, with 12 bases left in between. The CDR3 sequence is CASSFSRFSGYTF. As DNA, the CDR3 is TGTGCCAGCAGTTTTTCCCGGTTTAGTGGCTACACCTTC.

V usage is TRBV27 and J usage is TRBJ2-7, with 9 positions matching TRBD1. Trimming removed 6 bases from V and 1 base from J; junction bases left unmatched: 4. CDR1 is MNHEY and CDR2 is SMNVEV in the germline V gene (reference sequence). The length of the CDR3 is 14 residues. The CDR3 loop reads CASSVGTGSYEQYF. The CDR3 bases are TGTGCCAGCAGCGTCGGGACAGGGTCCTACGAGCAGTACTTC.

The chain uses TRBV7-2 and TRBJ1-2; TRBD1 aligns across 9 bases. V dropped 1 base and J dropped 6; count of bases not matched to a gene: 3. The CDR3 is made up of 14 amino acids. Germline lookup yields CDR1 SGHTA and CDR2 FQGNSA. As DNA, the CDR3 is TGTGCCAGCAGCTTAGTAGGGACAGGGAATGGCTACACCTTC. Translated: CASSLVGTGNGYTF.